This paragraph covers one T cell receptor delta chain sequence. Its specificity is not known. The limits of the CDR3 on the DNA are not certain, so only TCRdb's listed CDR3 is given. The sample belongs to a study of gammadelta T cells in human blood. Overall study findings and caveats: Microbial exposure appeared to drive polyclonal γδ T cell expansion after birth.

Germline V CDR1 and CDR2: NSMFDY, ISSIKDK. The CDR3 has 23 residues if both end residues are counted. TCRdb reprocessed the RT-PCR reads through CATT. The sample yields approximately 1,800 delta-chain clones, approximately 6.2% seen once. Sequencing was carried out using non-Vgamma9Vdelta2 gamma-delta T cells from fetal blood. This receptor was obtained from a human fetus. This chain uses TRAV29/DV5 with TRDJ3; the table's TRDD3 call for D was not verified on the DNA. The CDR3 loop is CSVLLCRSAYWGISSWDTRQMFF.